The 21 T cell receptor beta chains given below trace back to one sample, sequenced in a study of cytomegalovirus exposure and HLA in healthy donors. 13 Jbeta primers and 60 Vbeta primers were used for the PCR. The table came from immunoSEQ multiplex PCR; TCRdb's copy has only in-frame clones and leaves some out. This sample has around 200,000 clones; roughly 60% occur once, and the top ten carry around 2.9%. Sequences were obtained from PBMCs. Source of these receptors: a man between 40 and 49 years old in good health and CMV-seronegative.

J is TRBJ2-5 and V is TRBV28; 8 nucleotides align to TRBD2. The CDR3 is made up of 16 amino acids. After removal of 6 bases from V and 3 bases from J, the junction contained 12 bases not matched to a gene. CDR1 and CDR2 (germline): MDHEN, SYDVKM. The CDR3 nucleotides read TGTGCCAGCAGCCCGAGTGGCGGGGGGCCTAAAGAGACCCAGTACTTC. Translated, it gives CASSPSGGGPKETQYF. The full variable domain, with the rest looked up from reference TRBV28 and TRBJ2-5, is DVKVTQSSRYLVKRTGEKVFLECVQDMDHENMFWYRQDPGLGLRLIYFSYDVKMKEKGDIPEGYSVSREKKERFSLILESASTNQTSMYLCASSPSGGGPKETQYFGPGTRLLVL.

The chain combines TRBV7-2 with TRBJ2-5; TRBD1 matches at 7 bases. The DNA end favors TRBJ2-7, so the J call may be wrong. This CDR3 is 15 amino acids long. The germline V gene encodes CDR1 SGHTA and CDR2 FQGNSA. This CDR3 is CASSLRGSTGNEQYF. The CDR3 DNA reads TGTGCCAGCAGCTTACGCGGTTCGACAGGGAACGAGCAGTACTTC.

The chain's CDR3 is CASSGQASSYEQYF. The CDR3 DNA reads as TGTGCCAGCAGTGGACAGGCAAGCTCCTACGAGCAGTACTTC. This chain uses TRBV28 with TRBJ2-5; 7 nucleotides align to TRBD1. The end of the DNA fits TRBJ2-7 better, so the J call may be wrong. Germline assignment: CDR1 MDHEN and CDR2 SYDVKM. CDR3 length: 14 residues.

In this sample, this clone turned up once. The chain uses TRBV10-3 and TRBJ2-3; 9 positions match TRBD1. The CDR3 has 17 amino acids. After removal of 6 bases from V and 1 base from J, the junction contained 11 bases not matched to a gene. CDR1 and CDR2 (germline): ENHRY, SYGVKD. The CDR3 nucleotides are TGTGCCATCAGACCCTCGACAGGGGGAAGAGGCACAGATACGCAGTATTTT. This codes for CAIRPSTGGRGTDTQYF.

The chain carries TRBV19 and TRBJ2-7; perhaps TRBD2 as D (6 bases). The CDR3 contains 13 residues. V was shortened by 1 base and J by 3 bases, with 7 bases between the two germline ends. The germline V gene has CDR1 LNHDA and CDR2 SQIVND (reference sequence). CDR3 amino acids: CASSIGLVYEQYF. The CDR3 nucleotides read TGTGCCAGTAGTATAGGACTAGTCTACGAGCAGTACTTC. Together with reference TRBV19 and TRBJ2-7, the CDR3 gives the full variable domain: DGGITQSPKYLFRKEGQNVTLSCEQNLNHDAMYWYRQDPGQGLRLIYYSQIVNDFQKGDIAEGYSVSREKKESFPLTVTSAQKNPTAFYLCASSIGLVYEQYFGPGTRLTVT.

This chain links TRBV7-6 with TRBJ2-1, with 8 bases identical to TRBD1. This CDR3 is 14 amino acids long. Germline V gene data show CDR1 as SGHVS and CDR2 as FNYEAQ. V was clipped by 4 bases and J by 4 bases; unmatched bases: 3. The chain's CDR3 is CASSSGQAYNEQFF. The CDR3 DNA sequence: TGTGCCAGCAGCTCGGGACAGGCGTACAATGAGCAGTTCTTC.

V and J are TRBV9 and TRBJ1-4; D is perhaps TRBD1 (6 bases). This CDR3 has 13 residues. From germline, CDR1 is SGDLS and CDR2 YYNGEE. V was clipped by 2 bases and J by 8 bases, with 10 bases between them. The CDR3 here is CASSVPGEEKLFF. DNA of the CDR3: TGTGCCAGCAGCGTCCCAGGGGAGGAAAAACTGTTTTTT.

This chain links TRBV10-1 with TRBJ2-7, with a tentative D call TRBD2 (6 bases). Germline V gives CDR1 WNHNN, CDR2 SYGVQD (reference sequence). The CDR3 consists of 17 residues. Trimming cost V 2 bases and J 2 bases, with 19 bases left between them. The CDR3 DNA reads TGCGCCAGCAGTGAGGACTTCCGAGCGGGCAGACCCTACGAGCAGTACTTC. It is translated as CASSEDFRAGRPYEQYF.

This clone occurred once. The chain combines TRBV4-3 with TRBJ2-3, with a possible D match to TRBD2 (6 bases). Germline CDR1 and CDR2: LGHNA and YSLEER. The germline V and J ends were trimmed by 1 base and 3 bases, with 8 bases remaining between them. This CDR3 is built from 14 residues. The CDR3 sequence: CASSQVAETDTQYF. CDR3 in DNA: TGCGCCAGCAGCCAAGTAGCGGAAACAGATACGCAGTATTTT.

This clone was observed once. This chain uses TRBV5-1 with TRBJ2-7; 7 positions agree with TRBD1. Germline V gene data show CDR1 as SGHRS and CDR2 as YFSETQ. Trimming removed 4 bases from V and 3 bases from J; junction bases left unmatched: 10. The CDR3 is 15 amino acids. The DNA for the CDR3 is TGCGCCAGCAGCCCTGGTGTACAGGGGAACTACGAGCAGTACTTC. Its translation is CASSPGVQGNYEQYF.

The chain joins TRBV19 to TRBJ2-3; 8 bases are a match to TRBD1. The germline V gene has CDR1 LNHDA and CDR2 SQIVND (reference sequence). The CDR3 loop spans 15 amino acids. With 5 bases clipped from V and 2 bases from J, the junction kept 6 bases outside the gene matches. The CDR3 nucleotides read TGTGCCAGTAGTTCCCGGACAGGGCTCACAGATACGCAGTATTTT. Translated, it gives CASSSRTGLTDTQYF.

V gene TRBV5-1 combines with J gene TRBJ2-1, with a possible D match to TRBD1 (5 bases). V shed 4 bases and J shed 6 bases, with 20 bases lying between them. The CDR3 is 16 amino acids. Per germline, CDR1 SGHRS and CDR2 YFSETQ. The CDR3 DNA sequence: TGCGCCAGCAGCGAACTTCAGGGTGGGCAACCCAATGAGCAGTTCTTC. Protein: CASSELQGGQPNEQFF.

V usage is TRBV4-1 and J usage is TRBJ2-1, with 9 bases identical to TRBD1. V shed 3 bases, J shed 8 bases, and the junction held 11 bases outside the gene matches. The length of the CDR3 is 16 residues. Germline loops: CDR1 MGHRA, CDR2 YSYEKL. CDR3 DNA sequence: TGCGCCAGCAGCCACGATACAGGGGGCATAAGGTATGAGCAGTTCTTC. It specifies CASSHDTGGIRYEQFF.

Written as DNA, the CDR3 is TGTGCCAGCAGCGACACAAGGGGCGGGAGGAGCGAGCAGTACTTC. Amino acid sequence: CASSDTRGGRSEQYF. The chain joins TRBV2 to TRBJ2-7; 8 bases line up with TRBD2. Germline V gene sequence: CDR1 SNHLY, CDR2 FYNNEI. CDR3 length equals 15 residues. Unmatched junction bases numbered 13, after V lost 6 bases and J lost 6 bases.

CDR3: CSVEETGGTVDEQFF. Written as DNA, the CDR3 is TGCAGCGTTGAAGAAACGGGAGGGACTGTAGATGAGCAGTTCTTC. The V and J genes are TRBV29-1 and TRBJ2-1; 8 bases fit TRBD2. The length of the CDR3 is 15 residues. The germline V gene has CDR1 SQVTM and CDR2 ANQGSEA. The junction had 9 bases not matched to a gene; V was cut back by 0 bases and J by 8 bases.

This clone was seen more than once but under ten times. J is TRBJ2-7 and V is TRBV19, with 7 nucleotides matching TRBD1. The CDR3 length is 14 residues. Germline V gives CDR1 LNHDA, CDR2 SQIVND (reference sequence). Germline trimming cut 5 bases from V and 7 bases from J; bases unmatched to any gene: 11. CDR3 in amino acids: CASSSRPGGREQYF. CDR3 coding DNA: TGTGCCAGTAGTTCGAGGCCAGGGGGTAGGGAGCAGTACTTC. Full variable domain (remainder filled in from reference TRBV19 and TRBJ2-7): DGGITQSPKYLFRKEGQNVTLSCEQNLNHDAMYWYRQDPGQGLRLIYYSQIVNDFQKGDIAEGYSVSREKKESFPLTVTSAQKNPTAFYLCASSSRPGGREQYFGPGTRLTVT.

The table lists this clone with a few counts. The chain employs TRBV7-2 and TRBJ1-2, with a possible D match to TRBD1 (6 bases). Germline V gene lookup returns CDR1 SGHTA and CDR2 FQGNSA. The CDR3 covers 13 residues. Trimming took 5 bases from V and 8 from J, leaving 15 bases between them. The CDR3 here is CASSEGGAGGYTF. CDR3 coding DNA: TGTGCCAGCAGCGAGGGGGGGGCAGGGGGCTACACCTTC.

This clone was counted only a few times. The V gene is TRBV7-8, the J gene TRBJ1-1; 8 bases fit TRBD1. CDR1 is SGHVS and CDR2 is FQNEAQ in the germline V gene. There are 15 residues in the CDR3. The trim removed 1 base at V and 11 bases at J, leaving 12 bases unmatched. The CDR3, as DNA: TGTGCCAGCAGCTTAGAGAGTCTCAGGGGGCGAATGGCTTTCTTT. Translated, it gives CASSLESLRGRMAFF.

The chain employs TRBV28 and TRBJ1-5; D ambiguous. CDR3 length: 15 residues. Germline values: CDR1 MDHEN, CDR2 SYDVKM. V dropped 3 bases and J dropped 2 bases, with 11 bases sitting between them. The CDR3: CASSFRENRNQPQHF. The CDR3, as DNA: TGTGCCAGCAGTTTTCGGGAGAATCGCAATCAGCCCCAGCATTTT. Variable domain in full (rest from reference TRBV28 and TRBJ1-5): DVKVTQSSRYLVKRTGEKVFLECVQDMDHENMFWYRQDPGLGLRLIYFSYDVKMKEKGDIPEGYSVSREKKERFSLILESASTNQTSMYLCASSFRENRNQPQHFGDGTRLSIL.

The chain is built from TRBV7-8 and TRBJ2-5; no clear D. Between the trimmed V and J ends, which lost 5 bases and 4 bases, there was a span of 8 bases. The CDR3 spans 12 residues. Germline values: CDR1 SGHVS, CDR2 FQNEAQ. The CDR3 sequence: CASSPNLETQYF. Written as DNA, the CDR3 is TGTGCCAGCAGCCCCAACTTAGAGACCCAGTACTTC.

This clone was observed a handful of times. J is TRBJ1-1 and V is TRBV6-5; D perhaps matches TRBD1 (6 bases). Germline V gene data show CDR1 as MNHEY and CDR2 as SVGAGI. This CDR3 spans 13 amino acids. V gave up 7 bases and J gave up 6 bases, with 15 bases separating them. In DNA, the CDR3 is TGTGCCAGCAATACACAGGGAAACGCTGAAGCTTTCTTT. It is translated as CASNTQGNAEAFF.